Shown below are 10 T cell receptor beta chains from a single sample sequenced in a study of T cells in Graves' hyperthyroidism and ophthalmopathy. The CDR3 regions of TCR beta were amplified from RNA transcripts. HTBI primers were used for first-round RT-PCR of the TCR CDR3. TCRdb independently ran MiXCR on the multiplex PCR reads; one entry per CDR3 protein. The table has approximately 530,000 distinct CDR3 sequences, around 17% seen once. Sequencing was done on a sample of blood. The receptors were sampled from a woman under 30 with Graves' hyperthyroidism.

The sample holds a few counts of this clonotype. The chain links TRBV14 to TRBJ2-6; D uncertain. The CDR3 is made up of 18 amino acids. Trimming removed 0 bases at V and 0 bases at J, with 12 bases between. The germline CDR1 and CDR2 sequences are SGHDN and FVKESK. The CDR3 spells CASSQDIGQHSGANVLTF. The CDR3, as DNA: TGTGCCAGCAGCCAAGATATTGGGCAGCACTCTGGGGCCAACGTCCTGACTTTC.

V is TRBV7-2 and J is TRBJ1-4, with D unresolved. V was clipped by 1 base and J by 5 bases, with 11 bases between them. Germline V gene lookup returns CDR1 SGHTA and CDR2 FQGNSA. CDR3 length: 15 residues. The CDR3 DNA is TGTGCCAGCAGCTTAGTTCCGGGCCCCAATGAAAAACTGTTTTTT. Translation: CASSLVPGPNEKLFF.

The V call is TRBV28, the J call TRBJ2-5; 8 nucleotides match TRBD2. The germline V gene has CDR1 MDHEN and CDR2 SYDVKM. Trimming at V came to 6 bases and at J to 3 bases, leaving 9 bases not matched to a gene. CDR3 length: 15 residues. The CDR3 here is CASRGAGAWEETQYF. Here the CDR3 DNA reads TGTGCCAGCAGAGGAGCGGGAGCCTGGGAAGAGACCCAGTACTTC.

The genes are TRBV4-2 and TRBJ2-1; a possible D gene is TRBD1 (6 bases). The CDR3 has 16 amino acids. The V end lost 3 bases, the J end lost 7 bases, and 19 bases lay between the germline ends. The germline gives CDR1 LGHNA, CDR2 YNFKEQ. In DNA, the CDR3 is TGTGCCAGCAGCCAGACCATAGGGGGATTTAGGAATGAGCAGTTCTTC. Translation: CASSQTIGGFRNEQFF.

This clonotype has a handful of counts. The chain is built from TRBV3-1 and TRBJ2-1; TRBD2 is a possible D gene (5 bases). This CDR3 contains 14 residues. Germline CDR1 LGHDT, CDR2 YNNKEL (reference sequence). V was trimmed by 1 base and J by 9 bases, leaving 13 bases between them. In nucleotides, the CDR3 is TGTGCCAGCAGCCAAGTGGTGAATCGGGGTGAGCAGTTCTTC. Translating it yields CASSQVVNRGEQFF.

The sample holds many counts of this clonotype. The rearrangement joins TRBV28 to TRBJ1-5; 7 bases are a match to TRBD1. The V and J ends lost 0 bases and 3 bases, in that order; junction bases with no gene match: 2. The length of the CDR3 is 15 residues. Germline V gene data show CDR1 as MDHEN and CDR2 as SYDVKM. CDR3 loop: CASSLWGTVNQPQHF. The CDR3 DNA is TGTGCCAGCAGTTTATGGGGGACAGTCAATCAGCCCCAGCATTTT.

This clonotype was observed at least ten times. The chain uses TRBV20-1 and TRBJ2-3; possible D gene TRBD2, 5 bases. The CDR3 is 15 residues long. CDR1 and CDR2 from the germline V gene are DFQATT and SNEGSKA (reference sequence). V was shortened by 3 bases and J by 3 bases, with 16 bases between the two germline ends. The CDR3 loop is CSASRLDRDTDTQYF. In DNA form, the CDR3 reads TGCAGTGCTAGCCGACTGGATCGGGATACAGATACGCAGTATTTT.

The CDR3 DNA sequence: TGTGCCAGCAGCTGGGCACCCCCGGGGGTTAGGATAAGGAATGAGCAGTTCTTC. This translates into CASSWAPPGVRIRNEQFF. The chain uses TRBV7-8 and TRBJ2-1; D is possibly TRBD2 (6 bases). Trimming shortened V by 4 bases and J by 7 bases, and 26 bases separated the two germline ends. Germline V gene data show CDR1 as SGHVS and CDR2 as FQNEAQ. The CDR3 spans 18 residues.

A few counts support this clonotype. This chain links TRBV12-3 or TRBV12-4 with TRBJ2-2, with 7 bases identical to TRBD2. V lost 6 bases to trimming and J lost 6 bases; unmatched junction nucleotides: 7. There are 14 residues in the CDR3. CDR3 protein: CASRGAAGSGELFF. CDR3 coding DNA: TGTGCCAGCAGGGGAGCAGCGGGGTCCGGGGAGCTGTTTTTT.

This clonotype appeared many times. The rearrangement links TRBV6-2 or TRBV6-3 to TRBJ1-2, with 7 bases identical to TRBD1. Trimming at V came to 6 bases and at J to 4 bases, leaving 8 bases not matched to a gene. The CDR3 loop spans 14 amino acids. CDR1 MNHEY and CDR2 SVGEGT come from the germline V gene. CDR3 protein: CASRGTAYRYGYTF. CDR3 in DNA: TGTGCCAGCAGGGGGACAGCGTACCGCTATGGCTACACCTTC.